Sequencing of this T cell receptor (beta chain) was carried out in a study of beta chain features in type 1 diabetes. Study-wide findings and caveats: Patients with Type 1 diabetes showed moderately but significantly shorter TCRB CDR3s in all four CD4+ subsets. Sequencing used cDNA, and cells with high TCR expression could therefore be over-represented.

Expressed TCRB transcripts got sequenced, as all isolated RNA was reverse transcribed. Naive, central memory and regulatory T cell samples averaged roughly 3.5 million reads. Sequencing was performed with immunoSEQ multiplex PCR; in TCRdb, only in-frame clones are kept and a portion is missing. The data hold over 600,000 clones, with roughly 12% observed a single time. For this clone: Antigen unknown.

J was trimmed by 4 bases and V by 6 bases; bases with no gene match: 7. CDR1 is LNHDA and CDR2 is SQIVND in the germline V gene (reference sequence). The CDR3 consists of 17 residues. The receptor was derived from a young man with type 1 diabetes. Sequenced material: naive CD4+ T cells from blood. The chain recombines TRBV19 with TRBJ2-1, with 15 bases fitting TRBD2. The CDR3 DNA reads as TGTGCCAGTAGAGGGACTAGCGGGGGGCTGCAATACAATGAGCAGTTCTTC. Translated, it gives CASRGTSGGLQYNEQFF.